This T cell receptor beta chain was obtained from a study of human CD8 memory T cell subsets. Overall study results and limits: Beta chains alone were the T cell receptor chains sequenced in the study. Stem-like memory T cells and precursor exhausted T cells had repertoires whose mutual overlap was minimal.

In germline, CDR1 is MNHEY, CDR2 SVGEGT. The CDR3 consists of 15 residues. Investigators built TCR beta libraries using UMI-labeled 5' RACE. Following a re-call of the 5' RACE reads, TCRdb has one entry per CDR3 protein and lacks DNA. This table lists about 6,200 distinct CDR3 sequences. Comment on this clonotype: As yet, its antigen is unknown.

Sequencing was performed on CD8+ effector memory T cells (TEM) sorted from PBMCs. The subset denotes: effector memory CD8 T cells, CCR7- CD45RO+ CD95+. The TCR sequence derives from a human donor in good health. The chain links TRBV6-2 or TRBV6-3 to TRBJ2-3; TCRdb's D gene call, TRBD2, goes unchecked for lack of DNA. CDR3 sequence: CASTRSAGGFDTQYF.